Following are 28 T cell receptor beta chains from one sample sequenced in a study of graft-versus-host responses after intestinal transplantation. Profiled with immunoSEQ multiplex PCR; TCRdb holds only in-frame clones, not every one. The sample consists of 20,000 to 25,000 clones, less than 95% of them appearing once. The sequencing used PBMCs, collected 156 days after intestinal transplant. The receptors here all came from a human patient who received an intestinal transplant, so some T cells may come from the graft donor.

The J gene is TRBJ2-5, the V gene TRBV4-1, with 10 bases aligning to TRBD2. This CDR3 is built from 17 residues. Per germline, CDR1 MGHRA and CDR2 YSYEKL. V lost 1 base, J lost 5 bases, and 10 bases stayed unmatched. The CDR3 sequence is CASSQAWERGGTETQYF. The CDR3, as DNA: TGCGCCAGCAGCCAAGCGTGGGAGCGGGGGGGGACGGAGACCCAGTACTTC.

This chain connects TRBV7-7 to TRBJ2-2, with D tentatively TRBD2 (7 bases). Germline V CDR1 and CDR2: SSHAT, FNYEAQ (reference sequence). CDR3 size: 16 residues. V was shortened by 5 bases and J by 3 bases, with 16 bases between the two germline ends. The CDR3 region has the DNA TGTGCCAGCAGCGCAGGGGCTAGCGGTTACACCGGGGAGCTGTTTTTT. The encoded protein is CASSAGASGYTGELFF.

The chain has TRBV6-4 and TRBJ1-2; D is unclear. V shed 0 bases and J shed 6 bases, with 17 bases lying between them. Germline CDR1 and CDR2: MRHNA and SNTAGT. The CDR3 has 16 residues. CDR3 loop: CASSDSMEGPAHGYTF. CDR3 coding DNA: TGTGCCAGCAGTGACTCCATGGAGGGTCCTGCCCATGGCTACACCTTC.

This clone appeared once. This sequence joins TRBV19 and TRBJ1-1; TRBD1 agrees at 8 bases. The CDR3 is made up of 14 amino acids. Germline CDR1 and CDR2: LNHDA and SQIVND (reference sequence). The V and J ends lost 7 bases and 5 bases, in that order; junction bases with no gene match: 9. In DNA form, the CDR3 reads TGTGCCAGTAAGTTTGGGACAGGAATTACTGAAGCTTTCTTT. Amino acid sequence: CASKFGTGITEAFF. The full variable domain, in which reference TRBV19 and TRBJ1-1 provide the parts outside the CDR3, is DGGITQSPKYLFRKEGQNVTLSCEQNLNHDAMYWYRQDPGQGLRLIYYSQIVNDFQKGDIAEGYSVSREKKESFPLTVTSAQKNPTAFYLCASKFGTGITEAFFGQGTRLTVV.

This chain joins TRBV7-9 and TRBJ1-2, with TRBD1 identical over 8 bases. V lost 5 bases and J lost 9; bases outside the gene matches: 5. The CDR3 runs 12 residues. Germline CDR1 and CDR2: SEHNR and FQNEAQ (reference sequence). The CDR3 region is CASSMGQDRYTF. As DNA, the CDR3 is TGTGCCAGCAGCATGGGACAGGACCGCTACACCTTC.

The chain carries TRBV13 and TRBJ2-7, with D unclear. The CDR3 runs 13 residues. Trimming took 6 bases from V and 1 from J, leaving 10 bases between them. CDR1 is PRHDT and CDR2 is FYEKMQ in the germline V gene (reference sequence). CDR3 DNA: TGTGCCAGCAGTTCCGTATCGTCCTACGAGCAGTACTTC. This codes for CASSSVSSYEQYF.

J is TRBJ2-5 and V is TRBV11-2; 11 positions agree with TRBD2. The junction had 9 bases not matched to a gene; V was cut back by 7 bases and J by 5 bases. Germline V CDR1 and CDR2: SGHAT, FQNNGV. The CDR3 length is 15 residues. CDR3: CASTPLAGVEETQYF. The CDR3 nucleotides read TGTGCCAGCACCCCACTAGCGGGAGTGGAGGAGACCCAGTACTTC.

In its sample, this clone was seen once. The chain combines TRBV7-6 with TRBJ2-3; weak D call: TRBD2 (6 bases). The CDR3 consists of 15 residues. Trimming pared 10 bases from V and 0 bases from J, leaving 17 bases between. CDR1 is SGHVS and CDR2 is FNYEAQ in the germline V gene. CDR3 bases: TGTGCCACCGCGGAGGGTTCTCTTAGCACAGATACGCAGTATTTT. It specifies CATAEGSLSTDTQYF.

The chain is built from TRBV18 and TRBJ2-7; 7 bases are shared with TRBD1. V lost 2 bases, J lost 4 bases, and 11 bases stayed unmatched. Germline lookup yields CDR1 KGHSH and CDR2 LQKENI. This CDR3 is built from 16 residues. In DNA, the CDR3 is TGTGCCAGCTCACCATACGGGACAGTAATACGTTACGAGCAGTACTTC. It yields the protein CASSPYGTVIRYEQYF.

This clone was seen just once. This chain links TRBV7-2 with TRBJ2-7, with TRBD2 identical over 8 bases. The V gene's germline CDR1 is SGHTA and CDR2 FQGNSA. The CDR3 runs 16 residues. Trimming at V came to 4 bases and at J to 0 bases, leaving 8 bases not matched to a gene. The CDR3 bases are TGTGCCAGCAGCTCCAACTTAGCGGGGAGCTCCTACGAGCAGTACTTC. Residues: CASSSNLAGSSYEQYF.

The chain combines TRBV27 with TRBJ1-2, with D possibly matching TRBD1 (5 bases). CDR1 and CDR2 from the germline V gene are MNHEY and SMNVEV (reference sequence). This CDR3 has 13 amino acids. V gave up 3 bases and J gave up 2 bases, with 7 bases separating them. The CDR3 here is CASSLTVNYGYTF. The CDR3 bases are TGTGCCAGCAGTTTGACAGTGAACTATGGCTACACCTTC.

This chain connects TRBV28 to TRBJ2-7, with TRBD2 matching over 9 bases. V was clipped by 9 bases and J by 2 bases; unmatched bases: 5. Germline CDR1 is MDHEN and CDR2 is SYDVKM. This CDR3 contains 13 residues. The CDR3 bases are TGTGCCAGTGGGCGGGAGGGGACCTACGAGCAGTACTTC. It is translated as CASGREGTYEQYF.

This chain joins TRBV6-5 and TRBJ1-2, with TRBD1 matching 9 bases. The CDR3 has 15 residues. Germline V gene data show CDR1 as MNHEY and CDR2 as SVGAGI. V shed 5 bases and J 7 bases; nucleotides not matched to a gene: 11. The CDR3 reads CASSTPGQGSGGYTF. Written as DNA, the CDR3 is TGTGCCAGCAGTACACCGGGACAGGGATCTGGTGGCTACACCTTC.

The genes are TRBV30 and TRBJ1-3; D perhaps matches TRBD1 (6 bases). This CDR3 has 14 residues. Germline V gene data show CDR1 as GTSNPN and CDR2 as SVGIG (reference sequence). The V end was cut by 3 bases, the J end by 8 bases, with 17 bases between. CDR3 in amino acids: CAWRRRDTGHTIYF. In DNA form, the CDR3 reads TGTGCCTGGAGGAGGAGGGACACAGGACACACCATATATTTT.

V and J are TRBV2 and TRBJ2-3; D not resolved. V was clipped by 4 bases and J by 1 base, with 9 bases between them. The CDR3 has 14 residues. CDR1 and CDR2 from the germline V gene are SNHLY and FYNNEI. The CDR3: CASSGPLGTDTQYF. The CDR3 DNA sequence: TGTGCCAGCAGTGGCCCCCTGGGCACAGATACGCAGTATTTT.

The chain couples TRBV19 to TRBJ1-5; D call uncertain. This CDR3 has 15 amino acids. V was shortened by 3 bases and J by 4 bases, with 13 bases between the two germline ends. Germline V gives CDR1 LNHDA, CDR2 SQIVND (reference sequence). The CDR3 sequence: CASSIFGRLNQPQHF. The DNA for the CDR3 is TGTGCCAGTAGTATCTTCGGCAGACTAAATCAGCCCCAGCATTTT.

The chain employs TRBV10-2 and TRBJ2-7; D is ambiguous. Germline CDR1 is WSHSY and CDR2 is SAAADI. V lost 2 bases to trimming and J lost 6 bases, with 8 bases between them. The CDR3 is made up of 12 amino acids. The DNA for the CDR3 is TGCGCCAGCAGTGAGAAGGATAGCGAGCAGTACTTC. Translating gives CASSEKDSEQYF.

The CDR3 DNA reads as TGTGCCAGCAGTTTCCTGAGGGCGGGGATGACTGAAGCTTTCTTT. It is translated as CASSFLRAGMTEAFF. The chain employs TRBV13 and TRBJ1-1, with D uncertain. CDR1 is PRHDT and CDR2 is FYEKMQ in the germline V gene (reference sequence). The length of the CDR3 is 15 residues. V dropped 6 bases and J dropped 5 bases, with 19 bases sitting between them. The full variable domain, in which reference TRBV13 and TRBJ1-1 provide the parts outside the CDR3, is AAGVIQSPRHLIKEKRETATLKCYPIPRHDTVYWYQQGPGQDPQFLISFYEKMQSDKGSIPDRFSAQQFSDYHSELNMSSLELGDSALYFCASSFLRAGMTEAFFGQGTRLTVV.

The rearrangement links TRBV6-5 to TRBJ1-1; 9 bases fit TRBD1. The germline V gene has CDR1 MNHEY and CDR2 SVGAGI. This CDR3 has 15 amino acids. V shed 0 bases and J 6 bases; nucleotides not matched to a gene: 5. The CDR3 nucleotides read TGTGCCAGCAGTTACTCCCCCGGGACAGGGCCTGAAGCTTTCTTT. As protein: CASSYSPGTGPEAFF.

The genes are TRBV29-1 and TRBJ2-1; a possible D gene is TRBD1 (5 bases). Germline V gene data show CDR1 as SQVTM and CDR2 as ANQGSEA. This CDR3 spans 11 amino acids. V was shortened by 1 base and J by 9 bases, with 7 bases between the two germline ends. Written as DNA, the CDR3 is TGCAGCGTTGAAGGACAGACTGAGCAGTTCTTC. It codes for CSVEGQTEQFF.

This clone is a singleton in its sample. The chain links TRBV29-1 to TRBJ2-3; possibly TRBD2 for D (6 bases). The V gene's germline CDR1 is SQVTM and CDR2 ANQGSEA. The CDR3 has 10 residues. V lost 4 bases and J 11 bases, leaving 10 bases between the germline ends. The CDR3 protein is CSVGGDWQYF. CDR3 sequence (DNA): TGCAGCGTTGGTGGGGACTGGCAGTATTTT.

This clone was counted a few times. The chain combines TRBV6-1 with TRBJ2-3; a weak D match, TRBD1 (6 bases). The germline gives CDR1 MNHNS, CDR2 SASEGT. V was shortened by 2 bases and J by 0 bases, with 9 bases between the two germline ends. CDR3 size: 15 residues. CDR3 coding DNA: TGTGCCAGCAGTGAATTGAGGGGGAGCACAGATACGCAGTATTTT. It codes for CASSELRGSTDTQYF.

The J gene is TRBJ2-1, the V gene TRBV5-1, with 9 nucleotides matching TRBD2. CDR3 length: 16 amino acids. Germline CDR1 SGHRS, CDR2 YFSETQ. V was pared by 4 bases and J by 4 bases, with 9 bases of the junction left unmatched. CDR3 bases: TGCGCCAGCAGCCAGGAATGGGCGGGAGGGTACAATGAGCAGTTCTTC. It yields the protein CASSQEWAGGYNEQFF.

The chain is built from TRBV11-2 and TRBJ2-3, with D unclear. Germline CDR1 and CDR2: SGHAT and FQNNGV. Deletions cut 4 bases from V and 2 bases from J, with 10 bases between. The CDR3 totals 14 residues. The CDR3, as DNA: TGTGCCAGCAGCTATGACGGTAACACAGATACGCAGTATTTT. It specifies CASSYDGNTDTQYF.

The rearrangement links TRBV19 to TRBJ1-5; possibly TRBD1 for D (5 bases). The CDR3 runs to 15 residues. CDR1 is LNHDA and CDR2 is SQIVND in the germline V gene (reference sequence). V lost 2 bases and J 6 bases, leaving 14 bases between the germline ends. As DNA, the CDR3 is TGTGCCAGTAGTATACAACAGGAAGTAGGTCAGCCCCAGCATTTT. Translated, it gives CASSIQQEVGQPQHF.

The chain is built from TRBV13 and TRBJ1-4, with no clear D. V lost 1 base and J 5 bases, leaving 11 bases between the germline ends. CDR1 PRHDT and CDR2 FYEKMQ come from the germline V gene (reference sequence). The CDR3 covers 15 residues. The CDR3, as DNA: TGTGCCAGCAGCTTAGCCTCAGGTGGAAATGAAAAACTGTTTTTT. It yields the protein CASSLASGGNEKLFF.

In nucleotides, the CDR3 is TGTGCCAGCAGTGGTAGGGGGACCCAAGAGACCCAGTACTTC. It encodes CASSGRGTQETQYF. This chain uses TRBV2 with TRBJ2-5; possible D gene TRBD1, 6 bases. With 4 bases removed from V and 1 base from J, the gap between germline ends came to 10 bases. The CDR3 has 14 residues. Per germline, CDR1 SNHLY and CDR2 FYNNEI.

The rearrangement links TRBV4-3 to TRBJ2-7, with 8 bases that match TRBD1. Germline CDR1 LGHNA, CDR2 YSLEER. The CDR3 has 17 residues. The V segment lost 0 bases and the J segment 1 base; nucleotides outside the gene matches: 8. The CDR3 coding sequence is TGCGCCAGCAGCCAAGATCCCCCCCGGACAGGGTCCTACGAGCAGTACTTC. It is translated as CASSQDPPRTGSYEQYF.